The subject of this entry is one TCR beta chain. What it recognizes is unknown. Library preparation (for TCRbeta) was performed with unique molecular identifiers. Each CDR3 protein is one row after TCRdb ran MiXCR on the PCR reads. This sample has 500,000 or so distinct CDR3 sequences, with 9.5% to 12% found just once. Per the germline V gene, CDR1 is PRHDT and CDR2 is FYEKMQ (reference sequence). Trimming shortened V by 2 bases and J by 5 bases, and 12 bases separated the two germline ends. The CDR3 loop spans 14 amino acids. These data are taken from a study of T-cell reconstitution after alpha-beta-depleted transplantation in children. Study observations and caveats: The origin of high day-60 TCRbeta diversity in some patients lay in surviving recipient T cells and thymic progenitors. T-cell counts and diversity at one year following transplant were attributed mainly to newly produced T cells. Several hundred expanded graft clones reportedly supplied alpha-beta T cells about two months after transplant.

This TCR was sampled from a female patient aged 2-9 years who had a stem cell transplant for aplastic anemia, so the T cells may come from the graft donor. This material consisted of PBMCs, mostly from graft donor cells, taken 180 days after TCRalphabeta/CD19-depleted stem cell transplant. The chain combines TRBV13 with TRBJ2-5; unclear D gene. CDR3: CASSLRTPLETQYF. In DNA, the CDR3 is TGTGCCAGCAGCTTACGGACCCCCTTGGAGACCCAGTACTTC.